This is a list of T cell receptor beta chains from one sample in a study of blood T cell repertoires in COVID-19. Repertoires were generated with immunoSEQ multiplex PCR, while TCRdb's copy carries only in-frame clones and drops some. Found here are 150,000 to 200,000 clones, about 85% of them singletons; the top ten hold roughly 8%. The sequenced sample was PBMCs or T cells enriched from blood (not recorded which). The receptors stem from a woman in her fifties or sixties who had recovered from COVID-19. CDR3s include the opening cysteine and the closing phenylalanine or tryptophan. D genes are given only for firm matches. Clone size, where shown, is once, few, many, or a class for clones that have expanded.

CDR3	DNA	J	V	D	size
CASSKQGWVGYTF	TGTGCCAGCAGCAAGCAGGGTTGGGTTGGCTACACCTTC	TRBJ1-2	TRBV7-8	NA	once
CASSKAPDRVGEQYF	TGTGCCAGCAGCAAAGCCCCGGACAGGGTGGGAGAGCAGTACTTC	TRBJ2-7	TRBV21-1	NA	NA
CATSGTGGAGELFF	TGTGCCACCAGTGGGACAGGGGGCGCCGGGGAGCTGTTTTTT	TRBJ2-2	TRBV24-1	TRBD1	few
CASRGQVRAEAFF	TGTGCCAGCAGGGGACAGGTACGGGCTGAAGCTTTCTTT	TRBJ1-1	TRBV5-4	TRBD1	NA
CASSYSGPYNEQFF	TGTGCCAGCAGCTATAGCGGGCCCTACAATGAGCAGTTCTTC	TRBJ2-1	TRBV11-2	TRBD2	NA
CASRGTGENEKLFF	TGTGCCAGCAGGGGGACAGGGGAGAATGAAAAACTGTTTTTT	TRBJ1-4	TRBV25-1	TRBD1	NA
CASSLRGVEPQHF	TGTGCCAGCAGCTTACGGGGTGTTGAGCCCCAGCATTTT	TRBJ1-5	TRBV7-8	NA	NA
CASSQKTSGRKTETQYF	TGTGCCAGCAGCCAAAAAACTAGCGGGAGGAAAACAGAGACCCAGTACTTC	TRBJ2-5	TRBV3-1/TRBV3-2	TRBD2	NA
CASSHSSGIETQYF	TGTGCCAGCAGCCATTCTAGCGGGATTGAGACCCAGTACTTC	TRBJ2-5	TRBV3-1/TRBV3-2	TRBD2	NA
CASSRLQGASGNTIYF	TGTGCCAGCAGCCGATTACAGGGGGCAAGTGGAAACACCATATATTTT	TRBJ1-3	TRBV3-1/TRBV3-2	TRBD1	NA
CASSLGQGDNTEAFF	TGTGCCAGCAGTTTGGGGCAGGGTGATAACACTGAAGCTTTCTTT	TRBJ1-1	TRBV28	NA	few
CATSRDTQGAYEQYF	TGTGCCACCAGCAGAGATACTCAGGGCGCCTACGAGCAGTACTTC	TRBJ2-7	TRBV15	NA	few